Listed below are T cell receptor beta chains from one sample, sequenced in a study of vaccination and CD4 T cells after COVID-19. TCRdb re-analysed the PCR reads in MiXCR, keeping a single row per CDR3 protein. The sample has roughly 15,000 distinct CDR3 sequences, just under 45% seen once. No cognate antigen is known for these TCRs. The specimen sequenced was CD4+ T cells from blood, cultured in vitro. These receptor sequences come from a human donor who had recovered from COVID-19. Each CDR3 is given with its conserved first and last residue. A D gene is named only where the DNA matches it firmly. Some rows mark clone size as missing; the rest say once, few, many or name a class of expanded clone.

cdr3_nt cdr3_aa d_call j_call v_call clone_size
TGTGCCAGCAGCTTAGAGGGGAATAACTATGGCTACACCTTC CASSLEGNNYGYTF - TRBJ1-2 TRBV7-9 -
TGTGCCAGTAGAGGGACAGGGGAAAACTATGGCTACACCTTC CASRGTGENYGYTF TRBD1 TRBJ1-2 TRBV19 few
TGCAGTGCTAGGCAGGGGGCGTTTAACACTGAAGCTTTCTTT CSARQGAFNTEAFF TRBD1 TRBJ1-1 TRBV20-1 few
TGTGCCAGCAGTTACGATACAGGGCCGAATTCACCCCTCCACTTT CASSYDTGPNSPLHF - TRBJ1-6 TRBV12-3/TRBV12-4 once
TGTGCCAGTAGACAGGAGAACACCGGGGAGCTGTTTTTT CASRQENTGELFF - TRBJ2-2 TRBV6-1 -
TGTGCCAGCAGTTACCTGGGAATGGTAGATACGCAGTATTTT CASSYLGMVDTQYF - TRBJ2-3 TRBV6-5 few
TGCGCCAGCAGCCAGATACTAGGGACCGGGGAGCTGTTTTTT CASSQILGTGELFF - TRBJ2-2 TRBV5-1 -
TGTGCCAGCAGTTACGGGATGAACACTGAAGCTTTCTTT CASSYGMNTEAFF - TRBJ1-1 TRBV6-5 -
TGTGCCAGTAGTTGGCGCCCCACAGGGGATGGCTACACCTTC CASSWRPTGDGYTF TRBD1 TRBJ1-2 TRBV19 few
TGCAGTGTCGGACTGGGGGCAGGAGCGAACACTGAAGCTTTCTTT CSVGLGAGANTEAFF - TRBJ1-1 TRBV20-1 -
TGTGCCAGCAGTGAAAACCTCAATCAGCCCCAGCATTTT CASSENLNQPQHF - TRBJ1-5 TRBV6-4 few
TGTGCCAGCAGCGAAGTGGATAGGGGATCGGTGCAGTACTTC CASSEVDRGSVQYF - TRBJ2-7 TRBV3-1 -
TGTGCCAGCAGCTTCGGAAACAATCAGCCCCAGCATTTT CASSFGNNQPQHF - TRBJ1-5 TRBV11-2 few
TGTGCCAGCAGAGACAGGGGGAACACCGGGGAGCTGTTTTTT CASRDRGNTGELFF TRBD1 TRBJ2-2 TRBV14 -
TGTGCCAGCAGTGCCGGACAGGGGGCGAACTATGGCTACACCTTC CASSAGQGANYGYTF TRBD1 TRBJ1-2 TRBV6-1 few
TGTGCCAGCAGCCCCAGTGGAAACATTCAGTACTTC CASSPSGNIQYF - TRBJ2-4 TRBV2 -
TGTGCCAGTACCATAACCCTTGGCCATGCGACCTTTGTGACGGCCGCTAACTATGGCTACACCTTC CASTITLGHATFVTAANYGYTF - TRBJ1-2 TRBV19 -
TGTGCCAGCCGAAAGGGGGGCCAGGCAGATACGCAGTATTTT CASRKGGQADTQYF - TRBJ2-3 TRBV7-2 -
TGCAGTGCGTTCCGAGACGGGGGTGGGGAGACCCAGTACTTC CSAFRDGGGETQYF - TRBJ2-5 TRBV20-1 -
TGTGCCAGCAGCCGTGACCACCAAGAGACCCAGTACTTC CASSRDHQETQYF - TRBJ2-5 TRBV7-2 -
TGTGCCACCAGTGATCCCCCCGGGGCCCAGTTCTTC CATSDPPGAQFF - TRBJ2-1 TRBV24-1 -
TGTGCCAGCAGTTTAGGGACAGGGGGCGTGTATGGCTACACCTTC CASSLGTGGVYGYTF TRBD1 TRBJ1-2 TRBV27 -
TGTGCCAGCACCCCCCCGGAATCGGGAGGGGACATTCAGTACTTC CASTPPESGGDIQYF TRBD2 TRBJ2-4 TRBV2 -
TGTGCCAGCAGCCTATCCCCGGGGACAGCTTTCTTT CASSLSPGTAFF - TRBJ1-1 TRBV7-2 -
TGTGCCAGCAGTTATACAGGGGGGGGTAGTGGAAACACCATATATTTT CASSYTGGGSGNTIYF TRBD1 TRBJ1-3 TRBV27 -
TGTGCCAGCAGTAGCACAGGGGACTGGGGCAATCAGCCCCAGCATTTT CASSSTGDWGNQPQHF TRBD1 TRBJ1-5 TRBV6-1 -
TGTGCCAGCTCACCACCGAACAGGGGGACAGAAGAGACCCAGTACTTC CASSPPNRGTEETQYF TRBD1 TRBJ2-5 TRBV18 -
TGTGCCAGCAGCTTAGGTTGGTCTAGCGGACCCGATCCATACAATGAGCAGTTCTTC CASSLGWSSGPDPYNEQFF TRBD2 TRBJ2-1 TRBV11-3 few
TGCGCCAGCAGCTTCGGCCAAGAAAATAATTCACCCCTCCACTTT CASSFGQENNSPLHF - TRBJ1-6 TRBV5-1 once
TGTGCCAGCAGACCAAGGACAGGCATTAACAATCAGCCCCAGCATTTT CASRPRTGINNQPQHF TRBD1 TRBJ1-5 TRBV6-2/TRBV6-3 -
TGTGCCAGCAGTGACCGCAGGGGTTTGGAGACCCAGTACTTC CASSDRRGLETQYF - TRBJ2-5 TRBV25-1 -
TGTGCCAGCAGAGGGTACAATGAGCAGTTCTTC CASRGYNEQFF - TRBJ2-1 TRBV6-1 once
TGTGCCAGCAGTCCCGGGACAGGGGTAAATGGCCACACCTTC CASSPGTGVNGHTF TRBD1 TRBJ1-2 TRBV6-1 -
TGTGCCAGCAGCTTAGCGACCCCGGACAGGGCGGGATCTAGGGGCTACACCTTC CASSLATPDRAGSRGYTF TRBD1 TRBJ1-2 TRBV7-2 few
TGTGCCAGCACCTTTTGGGGGGCTACAGAGACCCAGTACTTC CASTFWGATETQYF - TRBJ2-5 TRBV7-2 -
TGTGCCAGCAGCAAAGAGCAGAACCAAGAGACCCAGTACTTC CASSKEQNQETQYF - TRBJ2-5 TRBV21-1 -
TGTGCCAGCAGTGAAGGTCGATACAGCACAGATACGCAGTATTTT CASSEGRYSTDTQYF - TRBJ2-3 TRBV6-4 -
TGCGCCAGCAGCGGAGAAGGGGGGGGGTACAATGAGCAGTTCTTC CASSGEGGGYNEQFF - TRBJ2-1 TRBV5-1 -
TGTGCCACCAGTGATTTGAAACAAGACGCCTACGAGCAGTACTTC CATSDLKQDAYEQYF - TRBJ2-7 TRBV24-1 -
TGTGCCAGCAGAACGGCCCAGGGGAGTCAGCCCCAGCATTTT CASRTAQGSQPQHF - TRBJ1-5 TRBV6-2/TRBV6-3 few
TGTGCCAGCAGCTTCCAGGGGCGCGGCTACACCTTC CASSFQGRGYTF - TRBJ1-2 TRBV5-4 -
TGCAGTGCTGGGGGCCCAGGGCACACTGAAGCTTTCTTT CSAGGPGHTEAFF - TRBJ1-1 TRBV20-1 -
TGTGCCAGCAGTGATAGGCGAGTGGGGGTTGAAGCTTTCTTT CASSDRRVGVEAFF - TRBJ1-1 TRBV2 -
TGTGCCAGCTCACCATTAGATAGCAATCAGCCCCAGCATTTT CASSPLDSNQPQHF - TRBJ1-5 TRBV18 -
TGTGCCCGCGCTCTGGGAGGGTCTGAAGCTTTCTTT CARALGGSEAFF - TRBJ1-1 TRBV30 -
TGTGCCAGCAGTCTCGGGACAGGGTTAGTTGAAAAACTGTTTTTT CASSLGTGLVEKLFF TRBD1 TRBJ1-4 TRBV28 once
TGCGCCAGCAGGCCCGGGACCGAAAACTATGGCTACACCTTC CASRPGTENYGYTF - TRBJ1-2 TRBV5-1 -
TGTGCCACCAGCAGAGTTAGCGGAAAAGAGACCCAGTACTTC CATSRVSGKETQYF - TRBJ2-5 TRBV15 -
TGCAGTGCTAGAGCCCTGGATCAGAGGACAGACACAGATACGCAGTATTTT CSARALDQRTDTDTQYF - TRBJ2-3 TRBV20-1 -
TGTGCCAGCAGCTTAGACAGGGGCGAGCAGTACTTC CASSLDRGEQYF TRBD1 TRBJ2-7 TRBV7-2 -
TGTGCCACCGGGGGACAGTCCGAGACCCAGTACTTC CATGGQSETQYF - TRBJ2-5 TRBV10-3 -
TGTGCCAGCAGTGAATCCGATCGTGGCTACACCTTC CASSESDRGYTF - TRBJ1-2 TRBV2 large